The rows below give T cell receptor beta chains drawn from one sample of a study of cytomegalovirus exposure and HLA in healthy donors. The method was immunoSEQ multiplex PCR; TCRdb's version includes in-frame clones alone and lacks a portion of them. This table holds around 120,000 clones, 65% to 85% found once. The sequenced sample consisted of PBMCs. The receptors were sampled from a boy younger than 18 in good health and CMV-seronegative. CDR3s include the opening cysteine and the closing phenylalanine or tryptophan. D genes are given only for firm matches. The size of a clone is reported for some rows only, either as once, few or many, or as a class for expanded clones.

cdr3_aa cdr3_nt clone_size v_call d_call cdr3_length j_call
CASSGGQSGANVLTF TGTGCCAGCTCGGGCGGACAATCTGGGGCCAACGTCCTGACTTTC NA TRBV18 NA 15 TRBJ2-6
CAWSVDWASGSLNEQFF TGTGCCTGGAGTGTTGACTGGGCTAGCGGGAGCCTCAATGAGCAGTTCTTC NA TRBV30 TRBD2 17 TRBJ2-1
CASSLRGNNYGYTF TGTGCCAGCAGCTTACGGGGGAATAACTATGGCTACACCTTC NA TRBV7-2 NA 14 TRBJ1-2
CASSFWTGGDYGYTF TGTGCCAGCAGTTTTTGGACAGGCGGAGACTATGGCTACACCTTC NA TRBV6-5 TRBD1 15 TRBJ1-2
CASSLGFWLADNTNTGELFF TGTGCCAGCAGCTTAGGGTTCTGGCTAGCGGACAACACGAACACCGGGGAGCTGTTTTTT NA TRBV13 TRBD2 20 TRBJ2-2
CASSRGGLAVLGNEQFF TGCGCCAGCAGCCGGGGGGGACTAGCAGTCCTTGGGAATGAGCAGTTCTTC NA TRBV4-1 TRBD2 17 TRBJ2-1
CAISSGLAGADTQYF TGTGCCATCAGCTCGGGGCTAGCGGGAGCAGATACGCAGTATTTT NA TRBV10-3 TRBD2 15 TRBJ2-3
CAWSQGEGAEQYF TGTGCCTGGTCTCAGGGGGAAGGGGCCGAGCAGTACTTC NA TRBV30 TRBD1 13 TRBJ2-7
CASSLSRELPYEQYF TGCGCCAGCAGCTTGTCGCGGGAGCTCCCCTACGAGCAGTACTTC NA TRBV5-1 TRBD2 15 TRBJ2-7
CAISDWDKNSNQPQHF TGTGCCATCAGTGATTGGGACAAGAATAGCAATCAGCCCCAGCATTTT NA TRBV10-3 NA 16 TRBJ1-5
CASSLGAAGAFF TGTGCCAGCAGCTTGGGTGCGGCTGGGGCTTTCTTT NA TRBV5-4 NA 12 TRBJ1-1
CASSAWTETGELFF TGTGCCAGCAGCGCCTGGACAGAAACCGGGGAGCTGTTTTTT NA TRBV5-6 NA 14 TRBJ2-2
CASSQEGAGLNTGELFF TGCGCCAGCAGCCAAGAAGGGGCAGGGCTTAACACCGGGGAGCTGTTTTTT few TRBV4-3 NA 17 TRBJ2-2
CASSLDITGTTEAFF TGTGCCAGCAGCTTGGACATAACGGGCACCACTGAAGCTTTCTTT NA TRBV11-2 NA 15 TRBJ1-1
CASSLLPNQDGEQFF TGTGCCAGCAGCTTACTCCCCAATCAGGATGGTGAGCAGTTCTTC NA TRBV11-3 NA 15 TRBJ2-1
CASSEGLAGGSTDTQYF TGTGCCAGCAGTGAAGGGCTAGCGGGGGGGAGCACAGATACGCAGTATTTT once TRBV2 TRBD2 17 TRBJ2-3
CASSEEPPLYEQYF TGTGCCAGCAGTGAGGAGCCCCCCCTCTACGAGCAGTACTTC NA TRBV6-1 NA 14 TRBJ2-7
CSVLSGSYEQYF TGCAGCGTTCTAAGCGGTTCCTACGAGCAGTACTTC NA TRBV29-1 NA 12 TRBJ2-7
CASSYSTGVDGYTF TGTGCCAGCAGTTACTCGACAGGGGTAGATGGCTACACCTTC NA TRBV6-5 TRBD1 14 TRBJ1-2
CASSQITGRVQFF TGCGCCAGCAGCCAAATTACGGGAAGGGTGCAGTTCTTC NA TRBV4-1 NA 13 TRBJ2-1
CASSFRTTSEQFF TGTGCCAGCAGCTTCCGGACTACTAGTGAGCAGTTCTTC NA TRBV5-6 NA 13 TRBJ2-1
CAWSVSRNTEAFF TGTGCCTGGAGTGTTAGCCGGAACACTGAAGCTTTCTTT few TRBV30 NA 13 TRBJ1-1
CASSKGEKCPYEQYF TGTGCCAGCAGCAAAGGGGAGAAATGTCCCTACGAGCAGTACTTC NA TRBV21-1 NA 15 TRBJ2-7
CASRFTSGYNEQFF TGTGCCAGCAGGTTCACTAGCGGATACAATGAGCAGTTCTTC NA TRBV2 TRBD2 14 TRBJ2-1
CASSLEAGGGGYTF TGCGCCAGCAGCTTGGAGGCAGGGGGCGGTGGCTACACCTTC NA TRBV5-1 TRBD1 14 TRBJ1-2
CASSLDLVGQGVWGYTF TGTGCCAGCAGCTTAGATCTTGTGGGACAAGGAGTTTGGGGCTACACCTTC NA TRBV7-9 NA 17 TRBJ1-2
CASSPGTARTYEQYF TGTGCCAGCAGCCCGGGGACAGCCAGGACCTACGAGCAGTACTTC NA TRBV6-5 TRBD1 15 TRBJ2-7
CASSEARLAGYNEQFF TGTGCCAGCAGTGAAGCAAGGCTAGCGGGGTACAATGAGCAGTTCTTC NA TRBV2 TRBD2 16 TRBJ2-1
CASSLWGTGDNEQFF TGTGCCAGCAGTTTATGGGGGACAGGGGACAATGAGCAGTTCTTC NA TRBV28 TRBD1 15 TRBJ2-1
CASSIGANEQFF TGTGCCAGTAGTATAGGGGCTAATGAGCAGTTCTTC once TRBV19 NA 12 TRBJ2-1
CASSQTREQFF TGTGCCAGCAGTCAGACTAGGGAGCAGTTCTTC NA TRBV25-1 NA 11 TRBJ2-1
CASSQELRASGWDTQYF TGTGCCAGCAGCCAAGAACTCAGGGCTAGCGGGTGGGATACGCAGTATTTT NA TRBV4-2 TRBD2 17 TRBJ2-3
CASSIRTGDNEKLFF TGTGCCAGTAGTATCCGGACAGGGGATAATGAAAAACTGTTTTTT NA TRBV19 TRBD1 15 TRBJ1-4
CASSQNAVFSGRANSNIGELFF TGCGCCAGCAGCCAGAACGCCGTTTTTAGCGGGAGGGCCAACTCAAATATCGGGGAGCTGTTTTTT NA TRBV4-3 TRBD2 22 TRBJ2-2
CATSRVGGSGNTIYF TGTGCCACCAGCAGAGTAGGGGGCTCTGGAAACACCATATATTTT NA TRBV15 NA 15 TRBJ1-3
CASSGTADFKAFF TGTGCCAGCAGTGGGACAGCAGACTTCAAAGCTTTCTTT NA TRBV2 NA 13 TRBJ1-1
CASSETGRADTQYF TGTGCCAGCAGTGAAACTGGGAGGGCGGATACGCAGTATTTT NA TRBV6-5 TRBD2 14 TRBJ2-3
CASTQQGRANHEQFF TGTGCCAGCACTCAACAGGGAAGGGCGAACCATGAGCAGTTCTTC NA TRBV6-1 NA 15 TRBJ2-1
CASSLAWNTEAFF TGTGCCAGCAGTCTAGCATGGAACACTGAAGCTTTCTTT NA TRBV27 NA 13 TRBJ1-1
CASSFTQGAGEQYF TGTGCCAGCAGCTTCACCCAGGGGGCAGGGGAGCAGTACTTC once TRBV11-2 TRBD1 14 TRBJ2-7
CASSRSELQFNYGYTF TGCGCCAGCAGCCGGTCGGAGTTACAATTCAACTATGGCTACACCTTC NA TRBV4-3 NA 16 TRBJ1-2